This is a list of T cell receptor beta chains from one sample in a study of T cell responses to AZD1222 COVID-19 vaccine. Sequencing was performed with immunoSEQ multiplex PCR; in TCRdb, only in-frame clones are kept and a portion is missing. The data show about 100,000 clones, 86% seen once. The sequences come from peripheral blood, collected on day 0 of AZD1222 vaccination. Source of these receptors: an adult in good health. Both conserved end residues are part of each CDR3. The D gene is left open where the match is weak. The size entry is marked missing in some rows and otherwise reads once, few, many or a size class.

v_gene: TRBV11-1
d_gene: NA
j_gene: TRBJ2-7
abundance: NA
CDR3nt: TGTGCCAGCAGCAAACTAGGGCAGGGATCTCCCGAGCAGTACTTC
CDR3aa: CASSKLGQGSPEQYF

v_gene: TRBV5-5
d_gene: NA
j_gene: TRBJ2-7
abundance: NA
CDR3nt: TGTGCCAGCAGCTGGAGGTGGGAACAGTTCGCCTACGAGCAGTACTTC
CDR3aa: CASSWRWEQFAYEQYF

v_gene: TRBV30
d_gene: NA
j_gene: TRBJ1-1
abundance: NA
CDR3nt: TGTGCCTGGAGGGGGACGGTGAACACTGAAGCTTTCTTT
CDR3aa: CAWRGTVNTEAFF

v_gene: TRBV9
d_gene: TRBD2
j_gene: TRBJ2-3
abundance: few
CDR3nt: TGTGCCAGCAGCGTAGGCAGAGGGAGCGGGGGGTCGAGCACAGATACGCAGTATTTT
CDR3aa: CASSVGRGSGGSSTDTQYF

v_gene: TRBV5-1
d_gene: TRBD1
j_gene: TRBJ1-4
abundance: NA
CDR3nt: TGCGCCAGCAGCTGGGGACAGGGAGGTGAAAAACTGTTTTTT
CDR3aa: CASSWGQGGEKLFF

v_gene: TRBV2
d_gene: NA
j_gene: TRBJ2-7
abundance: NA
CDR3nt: TGTGCCAGCAGTGGGTTATTTAGCTCCTACGAGCAGTACTTC
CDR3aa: CASSGLFSSYEQYF

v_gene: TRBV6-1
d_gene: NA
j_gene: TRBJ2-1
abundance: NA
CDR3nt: TGTGCCAGCAGTTCCGACTGGGACGCTCACAATGAGCAGTTCTTC
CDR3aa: CASSSDWDAHNEQFF

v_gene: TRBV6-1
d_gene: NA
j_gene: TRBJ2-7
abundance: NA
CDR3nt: TGTGCCAGCAGTGAATTCCACGGAACCTACGAGCAGTACTTC
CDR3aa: CASSEFHGTYEQYF

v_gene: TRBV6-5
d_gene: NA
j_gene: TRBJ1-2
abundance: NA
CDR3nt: TGTGCCAGCAGGCCTACAGGGCCCGCCTATGGCTACACCTTC
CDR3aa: CASRPTGPAYGYTF

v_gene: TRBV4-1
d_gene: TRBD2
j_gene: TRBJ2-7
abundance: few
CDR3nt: TGCGCCAGCAGCCAACCCGCTAGCGGGTGGTACGAGCAGTACTTC
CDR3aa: CASSQPASGWYEQYF

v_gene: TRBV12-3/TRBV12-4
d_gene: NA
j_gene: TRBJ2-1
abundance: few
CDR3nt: TGTGCCAGCAGTCAAATCAAGGTGCAGTTCTTC
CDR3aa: CASSQIKVQFF

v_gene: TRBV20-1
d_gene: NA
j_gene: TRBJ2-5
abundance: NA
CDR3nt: TGCAGTGCTCGGGGGAAAGAGACCCAGTACTTC
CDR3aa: CSARGKETQYF

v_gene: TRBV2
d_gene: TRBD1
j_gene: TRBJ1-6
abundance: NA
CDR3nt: TGTGCCAGCAGCCCATCCCGGGACAGGGTAGACAATTCACCCCTCCACTTT
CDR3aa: CASSPSRDRVDNSPLHF

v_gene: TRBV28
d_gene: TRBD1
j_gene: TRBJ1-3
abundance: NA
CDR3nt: TGTGCCAGCAGTGCCGGGACAGGGGCCGTCGGAAACACCATATATTTT
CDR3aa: CASSAGTGAVGNTIYF

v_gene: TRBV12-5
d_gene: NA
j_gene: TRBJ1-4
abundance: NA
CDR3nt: TGTGCTAGTGGTTTCCGGGGAGCAACTAATGAAAAACTGTTTTTT
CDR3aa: CASGFRGATNEKLFF

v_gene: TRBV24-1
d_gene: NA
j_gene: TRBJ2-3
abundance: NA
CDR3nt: TGTGCCACCAGCCCCGGAAGTCCCGACACGCAGTATTTT
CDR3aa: CATSPGSPDTQYF

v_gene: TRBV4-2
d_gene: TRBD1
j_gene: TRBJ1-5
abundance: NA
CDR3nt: TGTGCCAGCAGCCAAGAGGGACAGGGGGGTCAGCCCCAGCATTTT
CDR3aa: CASSQEGQGGQPQHF

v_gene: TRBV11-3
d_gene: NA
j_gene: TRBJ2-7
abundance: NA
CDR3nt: TGTGCCAGCAGCTTGGGAGGTAGCTCCTACGAGCAGTACTTC
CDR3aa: CASSLGGSSYEQYF

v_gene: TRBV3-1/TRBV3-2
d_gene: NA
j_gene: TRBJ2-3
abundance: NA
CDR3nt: TGTGCCAGCAGCTTAACGGGGATCCCCACAGATACGCAGTATTTT
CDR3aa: CASSLTGIPTDTQYF

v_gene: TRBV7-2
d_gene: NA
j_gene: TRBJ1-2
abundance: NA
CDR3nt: TGTGCCAGCAGCTTAGGAGGGGTTAGTGGCTACACCTTC
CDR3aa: CASSLGGVSGYTF

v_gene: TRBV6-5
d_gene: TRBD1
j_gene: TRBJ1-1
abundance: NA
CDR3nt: TGTGCCAGCAGACAGGGACAGGTCCCTGAAGCTTTCTTT
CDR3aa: CASRQGQVPEAFF

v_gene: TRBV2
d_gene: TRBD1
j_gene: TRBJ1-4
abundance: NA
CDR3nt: TGTGCCTTAAGAGTCCGGACAGGGGGCGCGGCTAATGAAAAACTGTTTTTT
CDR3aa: CALRVRTGGAANEKLFF

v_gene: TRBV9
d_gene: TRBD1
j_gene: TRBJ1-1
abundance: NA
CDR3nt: TGTGCCAGCAGCGCCCAGGGGGCGGGGAACACTGAAGCTTTCTTT
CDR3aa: CASSAQGAGNTEAFF

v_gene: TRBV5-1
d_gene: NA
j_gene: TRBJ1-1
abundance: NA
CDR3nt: TGCGCCAGTAAGAACTCGGTGACCGAGAACACTGAAGCTTTCTTT
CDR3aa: CASKNSVTENTEAFF

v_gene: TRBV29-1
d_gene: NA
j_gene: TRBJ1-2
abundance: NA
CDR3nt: TGCAGCGGCGGTTCGCCAGGGGACTATGGCTACACCTTC
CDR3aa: CSGGSPGDYGYTF

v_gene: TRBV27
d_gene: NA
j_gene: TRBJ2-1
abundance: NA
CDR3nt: TGTGCCAGCAATAGAGGGGCCTCGAAGTCCAATGAGCAGTTCTTC
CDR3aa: CASNRGASKSNEQFF

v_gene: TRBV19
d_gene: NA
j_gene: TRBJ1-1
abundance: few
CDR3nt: TGTGCCAGTAGTATAGAGACAGGAACTGAAGCTTTCTTT
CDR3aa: CASSIETGTEAFF

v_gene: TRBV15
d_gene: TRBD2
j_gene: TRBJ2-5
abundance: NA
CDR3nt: TGTGCCACCAGCAGAGTAGCGGGTCTCGATGGAGAGACCCAGTACTTC
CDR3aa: CATSRVAGLDGETQYF

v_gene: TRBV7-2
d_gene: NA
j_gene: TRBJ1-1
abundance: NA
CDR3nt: TGTGCCAGCAGCGCCCAAACGAGGGAGAACACTGAAGCTTTCTTT
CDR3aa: CASSAQTRENTEAFF

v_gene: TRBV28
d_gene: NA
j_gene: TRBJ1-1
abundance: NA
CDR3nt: TGTGCCAGCAGTCCCCCGGGCACTGAAGCTTTCTTT
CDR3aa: CASSPPGTEAFF

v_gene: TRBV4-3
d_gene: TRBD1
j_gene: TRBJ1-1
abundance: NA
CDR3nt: TGCGCCAGCAGCCAGGCTGGGACAGGGGGCACTGAAGCTTTCTTT
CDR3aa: CASSQAGTGGTEAFF

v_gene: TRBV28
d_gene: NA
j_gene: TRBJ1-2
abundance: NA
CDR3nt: TGTGCCAGCAGTTTATTGGGGGCCGCTAACTATGGCTACACCTTC
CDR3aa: CASSLLGAANYGYTF

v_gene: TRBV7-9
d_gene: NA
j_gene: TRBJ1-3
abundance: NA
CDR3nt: TGTGCCAGCAGCTCTTTCGCCAGAGACACTGGAAACATCATATATTTT
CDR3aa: CASSSFARDTGNIIYF

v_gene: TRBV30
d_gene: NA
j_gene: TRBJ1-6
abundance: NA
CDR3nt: TGTGCCTGGAGTGTATCCCGCTCCTATAATTCACCCCTCCACTTT
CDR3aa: CAWSVSRSYNSPLHF

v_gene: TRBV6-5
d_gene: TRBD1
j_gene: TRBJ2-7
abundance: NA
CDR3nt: TGTGCCAGCAGGACAGGGCTCGAGCAGTACTTC
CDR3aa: CASRTGLEQYF

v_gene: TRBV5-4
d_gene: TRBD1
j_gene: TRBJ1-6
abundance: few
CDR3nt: TGTGCCAGCAGCTTGGGGGGACAGGGAGGTGGTTCACCCCTCCACTTT
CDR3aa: CASSLGGQGGGSPLHF

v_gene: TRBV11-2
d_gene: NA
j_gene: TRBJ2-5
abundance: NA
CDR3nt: TGTGCCAGCAGCTTAGTCGGGTCGTTGAAAGAGACCCAGTACTTC
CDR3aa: CASSLVGSLKETQYF

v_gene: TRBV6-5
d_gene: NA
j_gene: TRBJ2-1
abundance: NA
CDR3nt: TGTGCCAGCAGTCCCGGGGACTCCTCCTACAATGAGCAGTTCTTC
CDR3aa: CASSPGDSSYNEQFF

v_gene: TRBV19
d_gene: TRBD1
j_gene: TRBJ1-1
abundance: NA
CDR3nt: TGTGCCAGTAGTCGCCGGGACAGGGTGTCTGAAGCTTTCTTT
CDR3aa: CASSRRDRVSEAFF

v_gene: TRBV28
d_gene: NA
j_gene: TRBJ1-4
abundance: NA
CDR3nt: TGTGCCACTGGGCTGGCAACTAATGAAAAACTGTTTTTT
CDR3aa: CATGLATNEKLFF

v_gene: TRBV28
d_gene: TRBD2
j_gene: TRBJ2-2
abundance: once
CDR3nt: TGTGCCAGCAGACTAGCGGGGGCTTCGGGGGAGCTGTTTTTT
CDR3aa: CASRLAGASGELFF

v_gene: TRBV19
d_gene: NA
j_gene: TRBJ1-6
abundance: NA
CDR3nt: TGTGCCAGTAGTATTGAGGGATGGGATTCACCCCTCCACTTT
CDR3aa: CASSIEGWDSPLHF

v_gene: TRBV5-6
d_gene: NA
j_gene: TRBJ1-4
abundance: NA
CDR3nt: TGTGCCAGCAGACAGAAGACGAGACTGTTTTTT
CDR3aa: CASRQKTRLFF

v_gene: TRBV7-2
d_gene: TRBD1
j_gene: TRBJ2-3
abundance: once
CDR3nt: TGTGCCAGCAGACCGACGACAGGGGGGACAGATACGCAGTATTTT
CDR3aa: CASRPTTGGTDTQYF

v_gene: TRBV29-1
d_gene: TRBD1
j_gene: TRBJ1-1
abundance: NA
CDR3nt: TGCAGCGTAGTGACAGGGATGAACACTGAAGCTTTCTTT
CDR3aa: CSVVTGMNTEAFF

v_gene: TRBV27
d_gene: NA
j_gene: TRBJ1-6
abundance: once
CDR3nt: TGTGCCAGCAGTCCATCGGACCCGGTCCTGTTCCACTTT
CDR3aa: CASSPSDPVLFHF

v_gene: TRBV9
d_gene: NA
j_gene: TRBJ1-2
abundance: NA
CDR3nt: TGTGCCAGCAGCGTTCTGGACTATGGCTACACCTTC
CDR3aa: CASSVLDYGYTF

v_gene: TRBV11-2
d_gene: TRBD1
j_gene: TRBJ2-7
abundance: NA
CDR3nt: TGTGCCAGCAGCCCATTCGGACAGGGGGCCCACGAGCAGTACTTC
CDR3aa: CASSPFGQGAHEQYF

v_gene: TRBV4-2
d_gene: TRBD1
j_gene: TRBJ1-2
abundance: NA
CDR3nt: TGTGCCAGCAGCCAACCTCCCTTAACAGGGGTTTATGGCTACACCTTC
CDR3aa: CASSQPPLTGVYGYTF

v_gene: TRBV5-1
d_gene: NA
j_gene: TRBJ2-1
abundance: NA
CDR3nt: TGCGCCAGCAGCTCCAATCGAGTGCGGGATGAGCAGTTCTTC
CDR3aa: CASSSNRVRDEQFF

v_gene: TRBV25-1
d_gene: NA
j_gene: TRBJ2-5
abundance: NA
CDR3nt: TGTGCCAGCAGTGGAGAGACATACCAAGAGACCCAGTACTTC
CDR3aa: CASSGETYQETQYF

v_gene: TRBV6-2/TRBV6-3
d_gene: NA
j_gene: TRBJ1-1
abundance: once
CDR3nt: TGTGCCAGCAGTCGCGTGGGGGGCTTGGACACTGAAGCTTTCTTT
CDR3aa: CASSRVGGLDTEAFF

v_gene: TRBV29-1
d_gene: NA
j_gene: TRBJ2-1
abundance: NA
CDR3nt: TGCAGCGTTGAAGGGGTGGCAGGGGTGGACGATGAGCAGTTCTTC
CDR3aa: CSVEGVAGVDDEQFF

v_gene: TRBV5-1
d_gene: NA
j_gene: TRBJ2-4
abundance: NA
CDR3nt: TGCGCCAGCAGCTTGGGAGGTCTGACAGCCAAAAACATTCAGTACTTC
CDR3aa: CASSLGGLTAKNIQYF

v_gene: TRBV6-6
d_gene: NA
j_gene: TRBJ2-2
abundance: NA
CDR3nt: TGTGCCAGCAGTTACTCAGGGACCACCGGGGAGCTGTTTTTT
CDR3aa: CASSYSGTTGELFF

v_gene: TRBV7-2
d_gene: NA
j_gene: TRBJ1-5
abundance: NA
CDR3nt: TGTGCCAGCAGCTCGGGGGGGGCTAGCAATCAGCCCCAGCATTTT
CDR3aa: CASSSGGASNQPQHF

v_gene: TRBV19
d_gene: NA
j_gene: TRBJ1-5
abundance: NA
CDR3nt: TGTGCCAGTAGTATCAACAGGGTTGGGCAGCCCCAGCATTTT
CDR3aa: CASSINRVGQPQHF

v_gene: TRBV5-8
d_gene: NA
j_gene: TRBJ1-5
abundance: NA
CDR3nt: TGTGCCAGCAGCCCCACCACCCCGTCCTTCCCCCAGCATTTT
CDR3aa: CASSPTTPSFPQHF

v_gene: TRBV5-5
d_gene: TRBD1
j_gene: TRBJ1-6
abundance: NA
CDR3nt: TGTGCCAGCAGCTCGTTGGGGACAGGCGAAAATTCACCCCTCCACTTT
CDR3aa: CASSSLGTGENSPLHF

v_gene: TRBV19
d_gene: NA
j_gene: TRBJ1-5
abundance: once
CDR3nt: TGTGCCAGTAGTATAGACTGGGTAGGGGGCAATCAGCCCCAGCATTTT
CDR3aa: CASSIDWVGGNQPQHF